Listed below are T cell receptor beta chains from one sample, sequenced in a study of blood T cell repertoires in COVID-19. Here immunoSEQ multiplex PCR was the method, and the copy in TCRdb shows in-frame clones only, minus some. Of approximately 180,000 clones in the sample, 75% to 85% were seen once. The material sequenced was peripheral blood. These TCRs come from a woman of 80 years or more with COVID-19, enrolled during active disease. Each CDR3 is given with its conserved first and last residue. Each record gives: V gene, D gene, J gene, clone size, CDR3 DNA, CDR3 protein. D genes are given only for firm matches. Clone size appears in some rows only: once, few, many, or a class for an expanded clone.

>TRBV6-5|.|TRBJ1-5|.
TGTGCCAGTTCCCCGATCCCGGGATATCAGCCCCAGCATTTT
CASSPIPGYQPQHF
>TRBV28|.|TRBJ1-3|many
TGTGCCAGCAGTCAACTCTTACAGGGTGGAAACACCATATATTTT
CASSQLLQGGNTIYF
>TRBV6-5|.|TRBJ2-2|.
TGTGCCAGCAGTTTAGAGGTTGCCGGGGAGCTGTTTTTT
CASSLEVAGELFF
>TRBV10-3|.|TRBJ1-2|.
TGTGCCATCAGTGGCGGACAGAACTATGGCTACACCTTC
CAISGGQNYGYTF
>TRBV7-9|.|TRBJ2-1|.
TGTGCCAGCAGCTTACAACAGGGCTACAATGAGCAGTTCTTC
CASSLQQGYNEQFF
>TRBV11-3|.|TRBJ2-2|.
TGTGCCAGCAGCTCGTGGACAGTGAACACCGGGGAGCTGTTTTTT
CASSSWTVNTGELFF
>TRBV30|.|TRBJ1-2|.
TGTGCCTGGTCGGGTGGTGATGGCTACACCTTC
CAWSGGDGYTF
>TRBV6-6|.|TRBJ2-1|.
TGTGCCAGCAGTTACCCCAGCTCCTACAATGAGCAGTTCTTC
CASSYPSSYNEQFF
>TRBV19|TRBD1|TRBJ2-1|once
TGTGCCAGTAGTACGGCAGGGGGCTGGAATGAGCAGTTCTTC
CASSTAGGWNEQFF
>TRBV6-6|TRBD1|TRBJ2-1|.
TGTGCCAGCAGTCCTCGACAGGGGACGAGCTCCTACAATGAGCAGTTCTTC
CASSPRQGTSSYNEQFF
>TRBV9|TRBD2|TRBJ2-3|.
TGTGCCAGCAGCGTAGATGGCGGGGGGGCGGCAGATACGCAGTATTTT
CASSVDGGGAADTQYF
>TRBV30|.|TRBJ1-2|.
TGTGCCTGGAGCAACTCAAAGGTCGGGGGCTACACCTTC
CAWSNSKVGGYTF
>TRBV7-2|TRBD1|TRBJ1-1|.
TGTGCCAGCAGCTTAGCGACAGGGGCGAGCACTGAAGCTTTCTTT
CASSLATGASTEAFF
>TRBV19|TRBD1|TRBJ2-1|.
TGTGCCAGTAGTACCACGGGACAGGGGTGGGATGAGCAGTTCTTC
CASSTTGQGWDEQFF
>TRBV6-5|.|TRBJ2-7|.
TGTGCCAGCGTAAGGACAGCCTCCTACGAGCAGTACTTC
CASVRTASYEQYF
>TRBV7-7|.|TRBJ2-7|.
TGTGCCAGCAGCCCGGGCCCCCTAAGGAGGGCCGACGAGCAGTACTTC
CASSPGPLRRADEQYF
>TRBV28|.|TRBJ1-4|.
TGTGCCAGCAGTTTATCCGGAGTTAATGAAAAACTGTTTTTT
CASSLSGVNEKLFF
>TRBV9|TRBD2|TRBJ2-1|.
TGTGCCAGCAGCACGCGCGGGGGATACAATGAGCAGTTCTTC
CASSTRGGYNEQFF
>TRBV11-2|.|TRBJ2-2|.
TGTGCCAGCAGCTTAGATAGGGAGACTTTGAACACCGGGGAGCTGTTTTTT
CASSLDRETLNTGELFF
>TRBV12-5|TRBD1|TRBJ1-4|.
TGTGCTAGTGGTTTGACCGGGACAGGTACTCATGATGAAAAACTGTTTTTT
CASGLTGTGTHDEKLFF
>TRBV7-8|.|TRBJ1-5|few
TGTGCCAGCAGAGCCACCAGGGAATTTGGCAGCAATCAGCCCCAGCATTTT
CASRATREFGSNQPQHF
>TRBV7-3|.|TRBJ1-4|.
TGTGCCAGCAGCTTGATACCGGGAGAAAAACTGTTTTTT
CASSLIPGEKLFF
>TRBV5-1|.|TRBJ2-1|.
TGCGCCAGCAGCTTGGGGGGAGGACAGGCTACCTACAATGAGCAGTTCTTC
CASSLGGGQATYNEQFF
>TRBV6-2/TRBV6-3|TRBD1|TRBJ1-1|.
TGTGCCAGCAGTTCGACAGGGATCACTGAAGCTTTCTTT
CASSSTGITEAFF
>TRBV5-1|.|TRBJ1-3|.
TGCGCCAGCAGCTTATACCAGGGCGTCTCTGGAAACACCATATATTTT
CASSLYQGVSGNTIYF
>TRBV5-1|.|TRBJ2-3|.
TGCGCCAGCAGCTTCGCCCCCGTCGGAGTCAGGGCATCGGATACGCAGTATTTT
CASSFAPVGVRASDTQYF
>TRBV3-1/TRBV3-2|TRBD1|TRBJ2-3|.
TGTGCCAGCAGCCAAGATCGGCAGGGGGCTTCCTCTAGCACAGATACGCAGTATTTT
CASSQDRQGASSSTDTQYF
>TRBV27|.|TRBJ1-6|once
TGTGCCAGCAGCAAAGAAGGTTTCGGTGGGAGTTCACCCCTCCACTTT
CASSKEGFGGSSPLHF
>TRBV4-3|.|TRBJ1-5|.
TGCGCCAGCAGCCAAGATCGGGGGGCTTGGGGGCCCCAGCATTTT
CASSQDRGAWGPQHF
>TRBV3-1/TRBV3-2|TRBD2|TRBJ2-1|.
TGTGCCAGCAGCCAAGTGGGGCTAGCGGGGTACAATGAGCAGTTCTTC
CASSQVGLAGYNEQFF
>TRBV19|TRBD2|TRBJ2-1|.
TGTGCCAGTAGTTCAGGTCGGCGGGAGGACCCCCACAATGAGCAGTTCTTC
CASSSGRREDPHNEQFF
>TRBV20-1|.|TRBJ1-2|.
TGCAGCGCCTGGGCAGATTATGGCTACACCTTC
CSAWADYGYTF
>TRBV9|TRBD2|TRBJ2-3|.
TGTGCCAGCAGCGTATCTCCACTAGCGGGGATTAGCACAGATACGCAGTATTTT
CASSVSPLAGISTDTQYF
>TRBV7-2|.|TRBJ1-5|.
TGTGCCAGCAGCTTATTAGACAATAGCAATCAGCCCCAGCATTTT
CASSLLDNSNQPQHF
>TRBV10-2|.|TRBJ1-6|.
TGCGCCAGCACCCCGACAGAAAATTCACCCCTCCACTTT
CASTPTENSPLHF
>TRBV5-1|TRBD1|TRBJ2-5|once
TGCGCCAGCAGCTTGGGAACAGGGGGCGGCGGAGAGACCCAGTACTTC
CASSLGTGGGGETQYF
>TRBV20-1|TRBD1|TRBJ1-5|.
TGCAGCGACAGGGGCGCTCAGCCCCAGCATTTT
CSDRGAQPQHF
>TRBV7-2|TRBD2|TRBJ2-1|.
TGTGCCAGCAGCTTCTCGGGACTAGCGGGAGACCTCTCCTACAATGAGCAGTTCTTC
CASSFSGLAGDLSYNEQFF
>TRBV6-6|.|TRBJ2-1|.
TGTGCCAGCAGTTATGTTCCGAGCTCCTACAATGAGCAGTTCTTC
CASSYVPSSYNEQFF
>TRBV19|.|TRBJ1-2|.
TGTGCCAGTAGAACGACGCCGGGACGGAGGGCTGGCTACACCTTC
CASRTTPGRRAGYTF
>TRBV5-1|TRBD2|TRBJ2-7|.
TGCGCCAGCAGCTCGTCCCAAACTAGCGGGAAAGAGCAGTACTTC
CASSSSQTSGKEQYF
>TRBV12-3/TRBV12-4|.|TRBJ2-2|.
TGTGCCAGCTCCGTCGCCGGGGAGCTGTTTTTT
CASSVAGELFF
>TRBV12-3/TRBV12-4|.|TRBJ1-6|.
TGTGCCAGCAGTTCCGACCGGGGGTCACCCCTCCACTTT
CASSSDRGSPLHF